This TCR beta chain was recovered during a study of shared clonotypes between healthy human individuals. Whole-study context: CD4 naive cells filled three plates per donor, CD4 memory three, CD8 naive two and CD8 memory one.

Study findings and constraints: Generally, naive subsets (rather than memory subsets) showed larger estimated richness. Rarefaction curves obtained for sorted subsets showed sequencing incomplete despite large depth.

The method was immunoSEQ multiplex PCR; TCRdb's version includes in-frame clones alone and lacks a portion of them. The sample contains a few hundred thousand clones, 96% of which appear only once. CDR1 is SNHLY and CDR2 is FYNNEI in the germline V gene. J lost 0 bases, V lost 4 bases, and 4 bases had no gene match. The CDR3 covers 15 residues. A remark on this clone: Its antigen is not known.

V usage is TRBV2 and J usage is TRBJ2-3, with 7 bases lining up with TRBD2. Sample: memory CD8+ T cells sorted from blood. Regarding subset: CD45RO+ cells pooled with CCR7-negative TemRA cells. The receptor comes from a man aged 30 to 45 in good health. For the CDR3, the DNA is TGTGCCAGCAGTGTGGGTAGCGGGAGCACAGATACGCAGTATTTT. It is translated as CASSVGSGSTDTQYF.